These T cell receptor beta chains were read from a single sample in a study of T cell repertoires in cytomegalovirus infection. TCRdb used MiXCR to reprocess the reads, holding one entry per CDR3 protein. The table records approximately 500,000 distinct CDR3 sequences, more than 25% of them present only once. Source material: PBMCs. Receptors were obtained from a human donor in good health (CMV status not recorded). Some clones in this sample may be carry-over from other donors' samples. Each CDR3 is given with its conserved first and last residue. The D gene is left open where the match is weak. Expanded clones are given a class, and other clones once, few, many or no size at all.

J: TRBJ2-1
size: few
V: TRBV7-2
D: NA
CDR3: CASSLVFREQFF
DNA: TGTGCCAGCAGCTTAGTTTTTCGTGAGCAGTTCTTC

J: TRBJ2-4
size: many
V: TRBV7-6
D: NA
CDR3: CASSLDGYGRGKNIQYF
DNA: TGTGCCAGCAGCTTAGATGGTTATGGCAGGGGAAAAAACATTCAGTACTTC

J: TRBJ2-1
size: NA
V: TRBV4-3
D: NA
CDR3: CASSANTHNEQFF
DNA: TGCGCCAGCAGCGCAAATACCCACAATGAGCAGTTCTTC

J: TRBJ1-1
size: few
V: TRBV5-6
D: NA
CDR3: CASSPWGQTEAFF
DNA: TGTGCCAGCAGCCCGTGGGGGCAGACTGAAGCTTTCTTT

J: TRBJ2-1
size: NA
V: TRBV10-2
D: TRBD2
CDR3: CASSESAGLAGGKYNEQFF
DNA: TGCGCCAGCAGTGAGTCTGCGGGACTAGCGGGAGGGAAATACAATGAGCAGTTCTTC

J: TRBJ1-2
size: NA
V: TRBV7-2
D: TRBD1
CDR3: CASRLTGVGSGYTF
DNA: TGTGCCAGCAGACTTACAGGGGTAGGGAGTGGCTACACCTTC

J: TRBJ2-3
size: NA
V: TRBV5-1
D: NA
CDR3: CASSLVNVGDTQYF
DNA: TGCGCCAGCAGCTTGGTCAATGTGGGAGATACGCAGTATTTT

J: TRBJ1-4
size: few
V: TRBV5-4
D: NA
CDR3: CASSFRGLGDEKLFF
DNA: TGTGCCAGCAGCTTTCGAGGGCTAGGGGATGAAAAACTGTTTTTT

J: TRBJ2-6
size: many
V: TRBV7-8
D: NA
CDR3: CASSLGVTGANVLTF
DNA: TGTGCCAGCAGCTTAGGTGTGACTGGGGCCAACGTCCTGACTTTC

J: TRBJ1-5
size: few
V: TRBV2
D: NA
CDR3: CASSGGVASNQPQHF
DNA: TGTGCCAGCAGTGGCGGGGTAGCTTCCAATCAGCCCCAGCATTTT

J: TRBJ1-1
size: NA
V: TRBV19
D: TRBD1
CDR3: CASLVRTGPNTEAFF
DNA: TGTGCCAGTCTGGTTCGGACAGGGCCGAACACTGAAGCTTTCTTT

J: TRBJ1-5
size: few
V: TRBV6-1
D: NA
CDR3: CASRVEGYSNQPQHF
DNA: TGTGCCAGCAGGGTTGAGGGGTATAGCAATCAGCCCCAGCATTTT

J: TRBJ2-3
size: many
V: TRBV2
D: TRBD1
CDR3: CASRPGQGTDTQYF
DNA: TGTGCCAGCAGGCCGGGACAGGGAACAGATACGCAGTATTTT

J: TRBJ2-5
size: many
V: TRBV7-2
D: NA
CDR3: CASSLKRGETQYF
DNA: TGTGCCAGCAGCTTAAAGAGGGGGGAGACCCAGTACTTC

J: TRBJ2-1
size: NA
V: TRBV5-6
D: TRBD2
CDR3: CASSFGAGVGNEQFF
DNA: TGTGCCAGCAGCTTTGGAGCGGGAGTTGGGAATGAGCAGTTCTTC

J: TRBJ2-3
size: NA
V: TRBV11-3
D: NA
CDR3: CASSWGPNTDTQYF
DNA: TGTGCCAGCAGCTGGGGACCAAACACAGATACGCAGTATTTT

J: TRBJ1-1
size: NA
V: TRBV6-5
D: NA
CDR3: CASNPVRAGNTEAFF
DNA: TGTGCCAGCAATCCGGTCCGGGCAGGGAACACTGAAGCTTTCTTT

J: TRBJ2-6
size: few
V: TRBV6-8
D: NA
CDR3: CASTSGANVLTF
DNA: TGTGCCAGCACCTCCGGGGCCAACGTCCTGACTTTC

J: TRBJ2-1
size: NA
V: TRBV27
D: TRBD2
CDR3: CASTLAGGPYNEQFF
DNA: TGTGCCAGCACCTTGGCGGGGGGCCCCTACAATGAGCAGTTCTTC

J: TRBJ2-3
size: NA
V: TRBV10-3
D: TRBD2
CDR3: CAISDKETSGLDTQYF
DNA: TGTGCCATCAGTGACAAGGAGACTAGCGGGCTTGATACGCAGTATTTT

J: TRBJ1-1
size: NA
V: TRBV11-3
D: NA
CDR3: CASSPETQKNTEAFF
DNA: TGTGCCAGCAGCCCCGAGACGCAGAAGAACACTGAAGCTTTCTTT

J: TRBJ1-4
size: few
V: TRBV28
D: NA
CDR3: CASSFPSTNEKLFF
DNA: TGTGCCAGCAGTTTTCCGTCAACTAATGAAAAACTGTTTTTT

J: TRBJ2-7
size: NA
V: TRBV5-1
D: TRBD1
CDR3: CASSRIPGTGSEQYF
DNA: TGCGCCAGCAGCCGAATACCCGGGACAGGGAGCGAGCAGTACTTC

J: TRBJ1-4
size: NA
V: TRBV14
D: NA
CDR3: CASSQDGDSNLFF
DNA: TGTGCCAGCAGCCAAGACGGGGATTCGAATTTGTTTTTT

J: TRBJ1-1
size: NA
V: TRBV5-1
D: TRBD1
CDR3: CASSYGTGKDKTAEAFF
DNA: TGCGCCAGCAGCTATGGGACAGGGAAAGATAAGACCGCTGAAGCTTTCTTT

J: TRBJ2-2
size: few
V: TRBV12-3/TRBV12-4
D: NA
CDR3: CASSIGTSTGELFF
DNA: TGTGCCAGCAGTATCGGGACTTCCACCGGGGAGCTGTTTTTT

J: TRBJ2-1
size: NA
V: TRBV6-8
D: TRBD1
CDR3: CASRRSGGARGNEQFF
DNA: TGTGCCAGCAGGCGATCAGGGGGCGCGAGGGGGAATGAGCAGTTCTTC

J: TRBJ1-2
size: NA
V: TRBV10-3
D: TRBD1
CDR3: CAISERDRDYGYTF
DNA: TGTGCCATCAGTGAAAGGGACAGGGACTATGGCTACACCTTC

J: TRBJ2-3
size: few
V: TRBV29-1
D: NA
CDR3: CSVEGQAPDTQYF
DNA: TGCAGCGTTGAAGGGCAAGCCCCAGATACGCAGTATTTT

J: TRBJ2-3
size: NA
V: TRBV9
D: NA
CDR3: CASSTGSRTDTQYF
DNA: TGTGCCAGCAGCACGGGCAGCCGCACAGATACGCAGTATTTT

J: TRBJ2-4
size: few
V: TRBV7-2
D: TRBD2
CDR3: CASSLMSSGTQNIQYF
DNA: TGTGCCAGCAGCTTAATGTCTAGCGGGACCCAAAACATTCAGTACTTC

J: TRBJ1-2
size: many
V: TRBV7-2
D: NA
CDR3: CASSAQPRVGGYTF
DNA: TGTGCCAGCAGCGCACAACCCAGGGTGGGAGGCTACACCTTC

J: TRBJ2-5
size: NA
V: TRBV7-9
D: TRBD2
CDR3: CASSLRTSADQETQYF
DNA: TGTGCCAGCAGCCTTAGGACTAGCGCGGACCAAGAGACCCAGTACTTC

J: TRBJ2-2
size: NA
V: TRBV20-1
D: TRBD2
CDR3: CSAGLARGSGELFF
DNA: TGCAGTGCTGGACTAGCGCGGGGTTCGGGGGAGCTGTTTTTT

J: TRBJ2-3
size: many
V: TRBV7-2
D: NA
CDR3: CASSPTVDTQYF
DNA: TGTGCCAGCAGCCCTACTGTAGATACGCAGTATTTT

J: TRBJ2-6
size: NA
V: TRBV6-1
D: NA
CDR3: CASQGSGANVLTF
DNA: TGTGCCAGCCAGGGGTCTGGGGCCAACGTCCTGACTTTC

J: TRBJ2-2
size: few
V: TRBV5-1
D: TRBD1
CDR3: CASSLEGTGNTGELFF
DNA: TGCGCCAGCAGCTTGGAAGGGACAGGGAACACCGGGGAGCTGTTTTTT

J: TRBJ1-1
size: few
V: TRBV19
D: NA
CDR3: CASIGGVNTEAFF
DNA: TGTGCCAGTATCGGGGGCGTGAACACTGAAGCTTTCTTT

J: TRBJ2-5
size: NA
V: TRBV15
D: NA
CDR3: CATSRGRVETQYF
DNA: TGTGCCACCAGCAGAGGCAGGGTCGAGACCCAGTACTTC

J: TRBJ2-1
size: NA
V: TRBV20-1
D: TRBD2
CDR3: CSASRGRADNEQFF
DNA: TGCAGTGCTAGCCGCGGGAGGGCCGACAATGAGCAGTTCTTC

J: TRBJ2-1
size: many
V: TRBV24-1
D: NA
CDR3: CATSDLTSTTYNEQFF
DNA: TGTGCCACCAGTGATTTGACCTCGACGACTTACAATGAGCAGTTCTTC

J: TRBJ2-1
size: NA
V: TRBV19
D: TRBD2
CDR3: CASREGLADYEQFF
DNA: TGTGCCAGTCGGGAAGGACTAGCGGACTATGAGCAGTTCTTC

J: TRBJ2-1
size: many
V: TRBV11-1
D: TRBD2
CDR3: CASSLAVSRGGYNEQFF
DNA: TGTGCCAGCAGCTTAGCCGTGAGTCGGGGAGGGTACAATGAGCAGTTCTTC

J: TRBJ1-2
size: once
V: TRBV7-6
D: NA
CDR3: CASSFAGGDGYTF
DNA: TGTGCCAGCAGTTTTGCCGGTGGGGATGGCTACACCTTC

J: TRBJ2-2
size: NA
V: TRBV3-1
D: NA
CDR3: CASSLSGTTTGELFF
DNA: TGTGCCAGCAGCTTATCCGGGACAACGACCGGGGAGCTGTTTTTT

J: TRBJ1-2
size: NA
V: TRBV6-5
D: NA
CDR3: CASSYRQGGGYTF
DNA: TGTGCCAGCAGTTACAGGCAGGGTGGGGGCTACACCTTC

J: TRBJ2-3
size: few
V: TRBV7-6
D: TRBD2
CDR3: CASLSLAGEDTQYF
DNA: TGTGCCAGCCTTTCGCTAGCGGGAGAAGATACGCAGTATTTT

J: TRBJ2-7
size: many
V: TRBV12-3/TRBV12-4
D: TRBD2
CDR3: CASSQREREPGEQYF
DNA: TGTGCCAGCAGCCAGAGGGAGCGGGAGCCTGGGGAGCAGTACTTC

J: TRBJ1-2
size: NA
V: TRBV7-9
D: TRBD1
CDR3: CASSSRGRDGYTF
DNA: TGTGCCAGCAGCTCCAGGGGGCGGGATGGCTACACCTTC

J: TRBJ2-1
size: few
V: TRBV7-9
D: TRBD2
CDR3: CASSLALREGVTNEQFF
DNA: TGTGCCAGCAGCTTAGCTTTGCGGGAGGGCGTAACAAATGAGCAGTTCTTC

J: TRBJ2-5
size: few
V: TRBV7-9
D: TRBD2
CDR3: CASSFSPLAYQETQYF
DNA: TGTGCCAGCAGCTTTAGCCCACTAGCGTACCAAGAGACCCAGTACTTC

J: TRBJ2-3
size: NA
V: TRBV2
D: TRBD2
CDR3: CASNPGLAISDTQYF
DNA: TGTGCCAGCAACCCGGGACTAGCAATATCAGATACGCAGTATTTT

J: TRBJ1-1
size: few
V: TRBV6-6
D: TRBD1
CDR3: CASSSAQGEYTEAFF
DNA: TGTGCCAGCAGTTCCGCCCAGGGGGAGTACACTGAAGCTTTCTTT

J: TRBJ2-1
size: NA
V: TRBV24-1
D: NA
CDR3: CATHDDSNEQFF
DNA: TGTGCCACCCACGATGACTCCAATGAGCAGTTCTTC